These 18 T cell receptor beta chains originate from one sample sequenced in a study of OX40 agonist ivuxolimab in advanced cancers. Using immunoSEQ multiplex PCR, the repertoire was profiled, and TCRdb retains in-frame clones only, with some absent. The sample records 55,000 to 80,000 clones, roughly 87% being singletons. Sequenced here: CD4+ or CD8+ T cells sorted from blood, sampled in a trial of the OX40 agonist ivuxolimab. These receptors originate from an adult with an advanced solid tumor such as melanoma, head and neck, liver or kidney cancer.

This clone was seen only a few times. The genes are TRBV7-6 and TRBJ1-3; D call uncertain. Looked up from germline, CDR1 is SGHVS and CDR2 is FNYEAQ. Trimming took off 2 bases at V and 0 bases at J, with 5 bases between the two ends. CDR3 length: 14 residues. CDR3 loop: CASSLRGSGNTIYF. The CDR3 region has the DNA TGTGCCAGCAGCTTACGGGGCTCTGGAAACACCATATATTTT.

CDR3 sequence (DNA): TGTGCCAGCAGCCAAGGGCAGGGTAGTCCTGAAAAACTGTTTTTT. As protein: CASSQGQGSPEKLFF. J is TRBJ1-4 and V is TRBV4-2; TRBD1 might be the D (5 bases). The CDR3 is 15 amino acids. Germline V lookup: CDR1 LGHNA, CDR2 YNFKEQ. V was cut by 1 base and J by 7 bases, with 13 bases left in between.

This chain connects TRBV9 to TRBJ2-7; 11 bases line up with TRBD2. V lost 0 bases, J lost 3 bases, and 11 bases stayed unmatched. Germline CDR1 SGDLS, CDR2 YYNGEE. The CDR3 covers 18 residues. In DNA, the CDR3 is TGTGCCAGCAGCGTAGGTTTAGCGGGAGGGTTAGGGGACTACGAGCAGTACTTC. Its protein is CASSVGLAGGLGDYEQYF.

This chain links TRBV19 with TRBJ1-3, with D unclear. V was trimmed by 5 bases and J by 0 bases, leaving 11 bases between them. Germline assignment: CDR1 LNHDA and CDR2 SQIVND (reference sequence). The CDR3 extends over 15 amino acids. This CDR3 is CASSSWGSSGNTIYF. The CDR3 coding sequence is TGTGCCAGTAGTTCGTGGGGTAGCTCTGGAAACACCATATATTTT.

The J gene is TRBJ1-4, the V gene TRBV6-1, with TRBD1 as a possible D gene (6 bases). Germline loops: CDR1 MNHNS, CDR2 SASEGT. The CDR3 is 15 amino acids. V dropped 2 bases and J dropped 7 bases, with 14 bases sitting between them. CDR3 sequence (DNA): TGTGCCAGCAGTGAACTGGGGGGGCGAGGTGAAAAACTGTTTTTT. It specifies CASSELGGRGEKLFF.

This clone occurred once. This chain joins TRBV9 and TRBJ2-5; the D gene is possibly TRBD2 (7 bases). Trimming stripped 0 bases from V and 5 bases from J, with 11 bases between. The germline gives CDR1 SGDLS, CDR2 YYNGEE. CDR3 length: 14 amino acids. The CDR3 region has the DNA TGTGCCAGCAGCGTAGAGGGGGGGCTGGAGACCCAGTACTTC. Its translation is CASSVEGGLETQYF.

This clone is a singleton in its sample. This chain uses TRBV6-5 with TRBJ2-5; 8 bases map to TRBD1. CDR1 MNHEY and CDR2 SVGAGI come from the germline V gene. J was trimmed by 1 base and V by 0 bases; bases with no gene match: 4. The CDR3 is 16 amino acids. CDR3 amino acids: CASSYSTGDSQETQYF. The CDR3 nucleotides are TGTGCCAGCAGTTACTCGACAGGGGACAGCCAAGAGACCCAGTACTTC.

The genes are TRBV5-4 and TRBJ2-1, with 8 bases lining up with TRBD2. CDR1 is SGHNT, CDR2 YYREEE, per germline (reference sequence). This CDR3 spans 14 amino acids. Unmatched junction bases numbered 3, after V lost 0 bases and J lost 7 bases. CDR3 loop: CASSLDSGSNEQFF. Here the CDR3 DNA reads TGTGCCAGCAGCTTGGACAGCGGGAGTAATGAGCAGTTCTTC. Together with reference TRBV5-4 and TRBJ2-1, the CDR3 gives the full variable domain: ETGVTQSPTHLIKTRGQQVTLRCSSQSGHNTVSWYQQALGQGPQFIFQYYREEENGRGNFPPRFSGLQFPNYSSELNVNALELDDSALYLCASSLDSGSNEQFFGPGTRLTVL.

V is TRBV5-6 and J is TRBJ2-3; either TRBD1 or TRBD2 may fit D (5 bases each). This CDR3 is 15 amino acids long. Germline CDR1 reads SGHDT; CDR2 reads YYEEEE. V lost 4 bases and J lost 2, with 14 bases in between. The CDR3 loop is CASSTGTGDTDTQYF. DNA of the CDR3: TGTGCCAGCAGCACCGGGACGGGTGACACAGATACGCAGTATTTT.

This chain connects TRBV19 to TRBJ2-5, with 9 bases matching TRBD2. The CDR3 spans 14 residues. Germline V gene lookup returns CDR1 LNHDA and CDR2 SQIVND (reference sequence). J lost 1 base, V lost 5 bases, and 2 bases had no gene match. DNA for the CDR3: TGTGCCAGTAGTCAGACTAGCGGCCAAGAGACCCAGTACTTC. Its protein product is CASSQTSGQETQYF.

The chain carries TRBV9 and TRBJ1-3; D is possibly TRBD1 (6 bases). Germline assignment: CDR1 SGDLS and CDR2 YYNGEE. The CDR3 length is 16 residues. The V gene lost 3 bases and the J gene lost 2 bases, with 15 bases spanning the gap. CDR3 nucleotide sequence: TGTGCCAGCAGCGCCAGCGACGGGGGCCCTGGAAACACCATATATTTT. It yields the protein CASSASDGGPGNTIYF.

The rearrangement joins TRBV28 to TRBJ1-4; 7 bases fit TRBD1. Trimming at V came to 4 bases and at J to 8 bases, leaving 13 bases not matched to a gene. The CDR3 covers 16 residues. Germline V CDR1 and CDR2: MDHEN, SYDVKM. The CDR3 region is CASSSGGYRGKEKLFF. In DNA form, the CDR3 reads TGTGCCAGCAGTTCCGGGGGTTACAGGGGCAAAGAAAAACTGTTTTTT. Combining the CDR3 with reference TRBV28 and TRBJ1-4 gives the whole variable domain DVKVTQSSRYLVKRTGEKVFLECVQDMDHENMFWYRQDPGLGLRLIYFSYDVKMKEKGDIPEGYSVSREKKERFSLILESASTNQTSMYLCASSSGGYRGKEKLFFGSGTQLSVL.

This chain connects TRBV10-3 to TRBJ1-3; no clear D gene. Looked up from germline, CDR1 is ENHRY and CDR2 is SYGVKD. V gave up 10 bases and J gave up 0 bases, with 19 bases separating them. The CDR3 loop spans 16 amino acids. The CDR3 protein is CATSAQAANSGNTIYF. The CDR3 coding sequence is TGTGCCACGAGTGCCCAGGCGGCCAACTCTGGAAACACCATATATTTT.

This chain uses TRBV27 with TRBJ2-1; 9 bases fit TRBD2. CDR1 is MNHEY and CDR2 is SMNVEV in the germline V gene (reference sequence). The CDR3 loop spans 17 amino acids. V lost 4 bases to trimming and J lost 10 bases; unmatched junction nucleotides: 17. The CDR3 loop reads CASSSPGLGGGAKEQFF. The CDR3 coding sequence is TGTGCCAGCAGTTCCCCGGGGTTGGGCGGGGGGGCCAAAGAGCAGTTCTTC.

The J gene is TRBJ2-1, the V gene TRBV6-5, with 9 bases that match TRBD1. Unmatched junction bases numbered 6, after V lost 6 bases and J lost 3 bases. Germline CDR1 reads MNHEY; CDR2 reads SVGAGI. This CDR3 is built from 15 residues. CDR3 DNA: TGTGCCAGCAGGGGAGGGACAGGGCTCTACAATGAGCAGTTCTTC. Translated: CASRGGTGLYNEQFF.

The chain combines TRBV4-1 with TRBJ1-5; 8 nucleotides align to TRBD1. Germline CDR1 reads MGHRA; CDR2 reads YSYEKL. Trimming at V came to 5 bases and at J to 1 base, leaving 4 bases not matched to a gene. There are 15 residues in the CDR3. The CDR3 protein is CASSDRGGSNQPQHF. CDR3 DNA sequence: TGCGCCAGCAGCGACAGGGGTGGAAGCAATCAGCCCCAGCATTTT.

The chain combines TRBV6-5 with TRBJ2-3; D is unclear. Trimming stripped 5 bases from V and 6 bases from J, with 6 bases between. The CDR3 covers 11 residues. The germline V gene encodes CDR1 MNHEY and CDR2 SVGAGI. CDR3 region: CASSMGDTQYF. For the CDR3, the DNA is TGTGCCAGCAGTATGGGGGATACGCAGTATTTT.

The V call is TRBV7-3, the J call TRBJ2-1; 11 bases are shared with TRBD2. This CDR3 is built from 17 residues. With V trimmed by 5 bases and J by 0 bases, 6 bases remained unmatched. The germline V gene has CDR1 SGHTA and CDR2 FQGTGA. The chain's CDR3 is CASSPRTSGYSYNEQFF. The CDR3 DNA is TGTGCCAGCAGCCCACGGACTAGCGGGTACTCCTACAATGAGCAGTTCTTC.